These T cell receptor beta chains were read from a single sample in a study of blood T cell repertoires in COVID-19. Sequencing used immunoSEQ multiplex PCR; TCRdb keeps in-frame clones, though not all of them. The sample carries 200,000 to 250,000 clones, 84% recorded once. The sequenced sample consisted of peripheral blood. These receptors came from a woman in her thirties or forties who had recovered from COVID-19. The CDR3 runs from the conserved cysteine through the conserved F or W. The order of the fields is clone size, D gene, V gene, J gene, CDR3 DNA, CDR3 protein. D genes are given only for firm matches. Size is omitted from some rows. Given values are once, few, many or a class for expanded clones.

.	TRBD2	TRBV4-1	TRBJ2-1	TGCGCCAGCAGCCAAGATCAAAACCCTAGCGGCCGTTACAATGAGCAGTTCTTC	CASSQDQNPSGRYNEQFF
.	TRBD2	TRBV5-1	TRBJ2-3	TGCGCCAGCAGCCCTAGCGGGGTCGGCACAGATACGCAGTATTTT	CASSPSGVGTDTQYF
.	.	TRBV5-8	TRBJ1-5	TGTGCCAGCAGCTTGTATGGGGGGAATCAGCCCCAGCATTTT	CASSLYGGNQPQHF
few	.	TRBV7-9	TRBJ1-1	TGTGCCAGCAGCGGACGGACAGTGAACACTGAAGCTTTCTTT	CASSGRTVNTEAFF
once	.	TRBV6-5	TRBJ1-1	TGTGCCAGCAGTTACCGGAGCAGCGACACTGAAGCTTTCTTT	CASSYRSSDTEAFF
few	TRBD1	TRBV5-4	TRBJ2-2	TGTGCCAGCAGCTCGATAGACAGGGCCAACACCGGGGAGCTGTTTTTT	CASSSIDRANTGELFF
.	.	TRBV4-2	TRBJ1-3	TGTGCCAGCAGCCAAGAGACAGTCTCTGGAAACACCATATATTTT	CASSQETVSGNTIYF
.	.	TRBV9	TRBJ1-5	TGTGCCAGCAGCCGTGACACCGGCAATCAGCCCCAGCATTTT	CASSRDTGNQPQHF
.	.	TRBV11-3	TRBJ2-6	TGTGCCAGCAGCTTAGAGGTCTGGCTAGGCACTACCTCTGGGGCCAACGTCCTGACTTTC	CASSLEVWLGTTSGANVLTF
.	.	TRBV4-1	TRBJ1-2	TGCGCCAGCAGCCAAGATCCCAGGCCCGCCTCGCTGGTTGGCTACACCTTC	CASSQDPRPASLVGYTF
.	.	TRBV28	TRBJ2-2	TGTGCCAGCAGTACCAGGGGTGGGCTGTTTTTT	CASSTRGGLFF
.	.	TRBV3-1/TRBV3-2	TRBJ1-1	TGTGCCAGCAGCCTCAGGGTCATGAACACTGAAGCTTTCTTT	CASSLRVMNTEAFF
.	.	TRBV20-1	TRBJ1-1	TGCAGTGCTAGTGGCCCGGTGGTGAACACTGAAGCTTTCTTT	CSASGPVVNTEAFF
.	TRBD1	TRBV19	TRBJ2-1	TGTGCCAGTCAAGACAGGGATTCCTACAATGAGCAGTTCTTC	CASQDRDSYNEQFF
few	TRBD1	TRBV2	TRBJ2-7	TGTGCCAGCAGTGAGGGGACAGAGGGCTACGAGCAGTACTTC	CASSEGTEGYEQYF
.	TRBD2	TRBV4-3	TRBJ2-5	TGCGCCAGCAGCCCCCGAATTAGTCTAGCGGGGGACTCGTACCAAGAGACCCAGTACTTC	CASSPRISLAGDSYQETQYF